A selection of T cell receptor beta chains follows, all from one sample in a study of blood T cell repertoires in COVID-19. The data were produced by immunoSEQ multiplex PCR, yet TCRdb's version contains in-frame clones alone and is incomplete. Among about 190,000 clones, about 88% were seen once, and the ten largest hold 4.4%. Material for sequencing was peripheral blood. The receptor source for this set is a human donor in a cohort sampled during active COVID-19. The CDR3 runs from the conserved cysteine through the conserved F or W. Fields, in order: CDR3 protein, CDR3 DNA, V gene, D gene, clone size, J gene. A D gene is named only where the DNA matches it firmly. Some rows mark clone size as missing; the rest say once, few, many or name a class of expanded clone.

CDR3 protein: CASSLDTRNTIYF; CDR3 DNA: TGTGCCAGCAGCTTAGATACCCGGAACACCATATATTTT; V gene: TRBV11-2; D gene: NA; clone size: NA; J gene: TRBJ1-3
CDR3 protein: CASSPFGTSGASYEQYF; CDR3 DNA: TGTGCCAGCAGTCCCTTCGGGACTAGCGGGGCAAGTTACGAGCAGTACTTC; V gene: TRBV6-2/TRBV6-3; D gene: TRBD2; clone size: NA; J gene: TRBJ2-7
CDR3 protein: CASSFRLAGGSIDTQYF; CDR3 DNA: TGTGCCAGCAGTTTCAGACTCGCGGGGGGATCCATAGATACGCAGTATTTT; V gene: TRBV27; D gene: TRBD2; clone size: NA; J gene: TRBJ2-3
CDR3 protein: CASSPSGSRITTYEQYF; CDR3 DNA: TGCGCCAGCAGCCCCTCGGGTAGCCGCATCACCACATACGAGCAGTACTTC; V gene: TRBV5-1; D gene: NA; clone size: NA; J gene: TRBJ2-7
CDR3 protein: CASSVSGGAPDTQYF; CDR3 DNA: TGTGCCAGCAGCGTTAGCGGGGGGGCCCCAGATACGCAGTATTTT; V gene: TRBV7-2; D gene: TRBD2; clone size: NA; J gene: TRBJ2-3
CDR3 protein: CASSYQGGAYEQYF; CDR3 DNA: TGCGCCAGCAGCTACCAGGGAGGGGCCTACGAGCAGTACTTC; V gene: TRBV4-1; D gene: TRBD2; clone size: NA; J gene: TRBJ2-7
CDR3 protein: CASSVESGSGYNEQFF; CDR3 DNA: TGTGCCAGCAGCGTAGAGAGCGGGAGTGGCTACAATGAGCAGTTCTTC; V gene: TRBV9; D gene: TRBD2; clone size: NA; J gene: TRBJ2-1
CDR3 protein: CASSESGTGGGLAQFF; CDR3 DNA: TGCGCCAGCAGTGAATCTGGGACAGGGGGCGGGTTAGCGCAGTTCTTC; V gene: TRBV10-1; D gene: TRBD1; clone size: NA; J gene: TRBJ2-1
CDR3 protein: CASSRGFYEQYF; CDR3 DNA: TGTGCCAGCAGCCGGGGGTTCTACGAGCAGTACTTC; V gene: TRBV7-2; D gene: NA; clone size: once; J gene: TRBJ2-7
CDR3 protein: CASSQAAGYQYEQYF; CDR3 DNA: TGTGCCAGCAGCCAAGCGGCGGGCTATCAGTACGAGCAGTACTTC; V gene: TRBV16; D gene: NA; clone size: NA; J gene: TRBJ2-7
CDR3 protein: CVRSLGDRSYEQYF; CDR3 DNA: TGTGTCAGAAGCTTAGGGGACAGGAGTTACGAGCAGTACTTC; V gene: TRBV7-5; D gene: NA; clone size: NA; J gene: TRBJ2-7
CDR3 protein: CASSHSAGEQYF; CDR3 DNA: TGTGCCAGCAGCCATTCGGCCGGGGAGCAGTACTTC; V gene: TRBV3-1/TRBV3-2; D gene: NA; clone size: once; J gene: TRBJ2-7
CDR3 protein: CASSQTGRIGYTF; CDR3 DNA: TGCGCCAGCAGCCAAACAGGGAGAATTGGCTACACCTTC; V gene: TRBV5-1; D gene: NA; clone size: NA; J gene: TRBJ1-2
CDR3 protein: CASSQDRKASGVMGETQYF; CDR3 DNA: TGTGCCAGCAGCCAAGATCGGAAGGCTAGCGGAGTGATGGGGGAGACCCAGTACTTC; V gene: TRBV4-2; D gene: TRBD2; clone size: NA; J gene: TRBJ2-5
CDR3 protein: CASSDGIGDLGNTEAFF; CDR3 DNA: TGTGCCAGCAGCGATGGAATAGGGGACTTGGGAAACACTGAAGCTTTCTTT; V gene: TRBV9; D gene: NA; clone size: NA; J gene: TRBJ1-1
CDR3 protein: CASTGRSYNEQFF; CDR3 DNA: TGTGCCAGTACAGGGAGATCCTACAATGAGCAGTTCTTC; V gene: TRBV28; D gene: NA; clone size: NA; J gene: TRBJ2-1
CDR3 protein: CASSFFRRDGDTQYF; CDR3 DNA: TGTGCCAGCAGTTTCTTCCGCAGGGATGGAGATACGCAGTATTTT; V gene: TRBV27; D gene: NA; clone size: NA; J gene: TRBJ2-3
CDR3 protein: CASSLADGVEQYF; CDR3 DNA: TGTGCCAGCAGTTTAGCGGACGGGGTCGAGCAGTACTTC; V gene: TRBV12-3/TRBV12-4; D gene: NA; clone size: NA; J gene: TRBJ2-7
CDR3 protein: CAADRGRRGAFF; CDR3 DNA: TGTGCCGCAGACAGGGGGCGAAGGGGAGCTTTCTTT; V gene: TRBV4-2; D gene: TRBD1; clone size: NA; J gene: TRBJ1-1
CDR3 protein: CASWSGTGRGTF; CDR3 DNA: TGTGCCAGTTGGAGTGGGACAGGGCGAGGGACCTTC; V gene: TRBV28; D gene: TRBD1; clone size: NA; J gene: TRBJ1-2
CDR3 protein: CASSPRDRGEKLFF; CDR3 DNA: TGTGCCAGCAGCCCCCGGGACAGGGGTGAAAAACTGTTTTTT; V gene: TRBV5-6; D gene: TRBD1; clone size: NA; J gene: TRBJ1-4
CDR3 protein: CASSERRNTEAFF; CDR3 DNA: TGTGCCAGCAGTGAACGGAGGAACACTGAAGCTTTCTTT; V gene: TRBV2; D gene: NA; clone size: NA; J gene: TRBJ1-1
CDR3 protein: CASSEAAGDYGYTF; CDR3 DNA: TGTGCCAGCAGTGAAGCCGCGGGGGACTATGGCTACACCTTC; V gene: TRBV6-1; D gene: NA; clone size: NA; J gene: TRBJ1-2
CDR3 protein: CASSLVTGPYGYTF; CDR3 DNA: TGTGCCAGCAGCTTAGTTACAGGGCCCTATGGCTACACCTTC; V gene: TRBV7-8; D gene: NA; clone size: once; J gene: TRBJ1-2
CDR3 protein: CASSIGTGHAYEQYF; CDR3 DNA: TGTGCCAGTAGTATCGGGACAGGCCATGCCTACGAGCAGTACTTC; V gene: TRBV19; D gene: TRBD1; clone size: NA; J gene: TRBJ2-7
CDR3 protein: CASSVEWQGSYEQYF; CDR3 DNA: TGTGCCAGCAGCGTAGAGTGGCAGGGTTCGTACGAGCAGTACTTC; V gene: TRBV9; D gene: NA; clone size: NA; J gene: TRBJ2-7
CDR3 protein: CASSANPGQGTEAFF; CDR3 DNA: TGTGCCAGCAGCGCTAATCCGGGACAGGGAACTGAAGCTTTCTTT; V gene: TRBV11-2; D gene: TRBD1; clone size: NA; J gene: TRBJ1-1
CDR3 protein: CASSQDYRPGYNEQFF; CDR3 DNA: TGCGCCAGCAGCCAAGACTATCGTCCAGGTTACAATGAGCAGTTCTTC; V gene: TRBV4-3; D gene: NA; clone size: NA; J gene: TRBJ2-1
CDR3 protein: CAWSGDRANSPLHF; CDR3 DNA: TGTGCCTGGAGCGGGGACAGGGCCAATTCACCCCTCCACTTT; V gene: TRBV30; D gene: TRBD1; clone size: NA; J gene: TRBJ1-6
CDR3 protein: CASSWGSGVSGANVLTF; CDR3 DNA: TGTGCCAGCAGTTGGGGATCGGGGGTTAGTGGGGCCAACGTCCTGACTTTC; V gene: TRBV27; D gene: NA; clone size: NA; J gene: TRBJ2-6
CDR3 protein: CASSTGQGVSAQETQYF; CDR3 DNA: TGCGCCAGCAGCACCGGACAGGGTGTGTCCGCACAAGAGACCCAGTACTTC; V gene: TRBV5-1; D gene: TRBD1; clone size: once; J gene: TRBJ2-5
CDR3 protein: CAWSAGVNTEAFF; CDR3 DNA: TGTGCCTGGAGTGCAGGGGTGAACACTGAAGCTTTCTTT; V gene: TRBV30; D gene: NA; clone size: NA; J gene: TRBJ1-1
CDR3 protein: CAWTGQTMNTEAFF; CDR3 DNA: TGTGCCTGGACCGGACAGACCATGAACACTGAAGCTTTCTTT; V gene: TRBV30; D gene: NA; clone size: NA; J gene: TRBJ1-1
CDR3 protein: CASSRAANTEAFF; CDR3 DNA: TGTGCCAGCTCCAGGGCGGCGAACACTGAAGCTTTCTTT; V gene: TRBV7-2; D gene: NA; clone size: once; J gene: TRBJ1-1
CDR3 protein: CASSLELAGGNEQFF; CDR3 DNA: TGCGCCAGCAGCTTGGAACTAGCGGGAGGAAATGAGCAGTTCTTC; V gene: TRBV5-1; D gene: TRBD2; clone size: once; J gene: TRBJ2-1
CDR3 protein: CASSESGTDGYTF; CDR3 DNA: TGTGCCAGCAGTGAATCAGGGACTGATGGCTACACCTTC; V gene: TRBV6-1; D gene: NA; clone size: few; J gene: TRBJ1-2
CDR3 protein: CSARGLNEQFF; CDR3 DNA: TGCAGTGCTAGAGGACTCAATGAGCAGTTCTTC; V gene: TRBV20-1; D gene: NA; clone size: NA; J gene: TRBJ2-1
CDR3 protein: CASSPSASGTGSYEQYF; CDR3 DNA: TGTGCCAGCAGCCCTTCAGCGTCCGGGACAGGGTCCTACGAGCAGTACTTC; V gene: TRBV3-1/TRBV3-2; D gene: TRBD1; clone size: NA; J gene: TRBJ2-7
CDR3 protein: CASSQDWAGHEAFF; CDR3 DNA: TGTGCCAGCAGCCAAGATTGGGCAGGACATGAAGCTTTCTTT; V gene: TRBV4-2; D gene: NA; clone size: NA; J gene: TRBJ1-1
CDR3 protein: CASSQGLLVRWTPGQEENEQFF; CDR3 DNA: TGCGCCAGCAGCCAAGGACTTTTGGTGAGATGGACTCCTGGACAGGAAGAAAATGAGCAGTTCTTC; V gene: TRBV4-1; D gene: TRBD1; clone size: NA; J gene: TRBJ2-1
CDR3 protein: CASSRHRDEQYF; CDR3 DNA: TGTGCCAGCAGCCGCCACAGGGACGAGCAGTACTTC; V gene: TRBV7-8; D gene: NA; clone size: NA; J gene: TRBJ2-7
CDR3 protein: CASSVGTEAFF; CDR3 DNA: TGTGCCAGTAGTGTTGGGACAGAAGCTTTCTTT; V gene: TRBV19; D gene: NA; clone size: NA; J gene: TRBJ1-1
CDR3 protein: CASSRQGSNTGELFF; CDR3 DNA: TGTGCCAGCAGTCGACAGGGCTCGAACACCGGGGAGCTGTTTTTT; V gene: TRBV27; D gene: TRBD1; clone size: NA; J gene: TRBJ2-2
CDR3 protein: CSASPLAGGTYNEQFF; CDR3 DNA: TGCAGTGCTAGTCCTCTAGCGGGAGGGACCTACAATGAGCAGTTCTTC; V gene: TRBV20-1; D gene: TRBD2; clone size: NA; J gene: TRBJ2-1
CDR3 protein: CASSATAGTGEVKAFF; CDR3 DNA: TGTGCCAGCAGCGCCACAGCGGGGACAGGGGAGGTTAAAGCTTTCTTT; V gene: TRBV9; D gene: TRBD1; clone size: NA; J gene: TRBJ1-1
CDR3 protein: CASSRRQGASFVGANVLTF; CDR3 DNA: TGTGCCAGCAGCCGCAGACAGGGGGCTTCTTTCGTAGGGGCCAACGTCCTGACTTTC; V gene: TRBV7-2; D gene: TRBD1; clone size: NA; J gene: TRBJ2-6
CDR3 protein: CASSPAGPPNTGELFF; CDR3 DNA: TGTGCCAGCTCACCAGCAGGTCCCCCGAACACCGGGGAGCTGTTTTTT; V gene: TRBV18; D gene: NA; clone size: NA; J gene: TRBJ2-2
CDR3 protein: CASSEAPSDKLGKLFF; CDR3 DNA: TGTGCCAGCAGTGAAGCGCCGTCAGACAAGCTCGGAAAACTGTTTTTT; V gene: TRBV2; D gene: NA; clone size: NA; J gene: TRBJ1-4
CDR3 protein: CASSQDSAGNTEAFF; CDR3 DNA: TGTGCCAGCAGCCAAGATTCGGCAGGGAACACTGAAGCTTTCTTT; V gene: TRBV4-2; D gene: NA; clone size: few; J gene: TRBJ1-1
CDR3 protein: CASSQDGLANEKLFF; CDR3 DNA: TGTGCCAGCAGCCAAGATGGGCTCGCTAATGAAAAACTGTTTTTT; V gene: TRBV3-1/TRBV3-2; D gene: NA; clone size: NA; J gene: TRBJ1-4
CDR3 protein: CASSQGTSRRGNEQFF; CDR3 DNA: TGTGCCAGCAGCCAAGGGACCTCCCGTCGGGGTAATGAGCAGTTCTTC; V gene: TRBV3-1/TRBV3-2; D gene: NA; clone size: NA; J gene: TRBJ2-1
CDR3 protein: CASSLIRGQHYGYTF; CDR3 DNA: TGTGCCAGCAGCTTAATTCGGGGACAGCACTATGGCTACACCTTC; V gene: TRBV7-8; D gene: TRBD1; clone size: once; J gene: TRBJ1-2
CDR3 protein: CASSPDRGTYKENSNQPQHF; CDR3 DNA: TGTGCCAGCTCACCAGACAGGGGCACATACAAGGAAAATAGCAATCAGCCCCAGCATTTT; V gene: TRBV18; D gene: TRBD1; clone size: once; J gene: TRBJ1-5
CDR3 protein: CASSPTGTGAGEQYF; CDR3 DNA: TGCGCCAGCAGCCCCACCGGGACAGGGGCGGGGGAGCAGTACTTC; V gene: TRBV5-1; D gene: TRBD1; clone size: NA; J gene: TRBJ2-7